The 6 T cell receptor beta chains below all came from one sample that was sequenced in a study of blood T cells in healthy people across ages. Primed by a sample-barcoded 5' primer and a J-beta primer mix, a second PCR proceeded for about 6 to 12 cycles. Each CDR3 protein gets one entry after TCRdb re-called the 5' RACE reads with MiXCR. Among around 2 million distinct CDR3 sequences, around 42% were seen once, and the ten largest hold roughly 23%. The specimen was blood. These receptors all come from a human donor in good health.

In this sample, this clonotype turned up a few times. The chain is built from TRBV11-3 and TRBJ1-2; a weak D match, TRBD1 (5 bases). CDR3 length: 14 residues. V lost 2 bases to trimming and J lost 3 bases, with 10 bases between them. From germline, CDR1 is SGHNT and CDR2 YENEEA. The CDR3 here is CASSLTREDYGYTF. The CDR3 region has the DNA TGTGCCAGCAGCTTAACCAGGGAAGACTATGGCTACACCTTC.

This clonotype turned up a few times. V usage is TRBV4-3 and J usage is TRBJ1-5; unclear D gene. Per germline, CDR1 LGHNA and CDR2 YSLEER. This CDR3 is 15 amino acids long. V lost 7 bases and J 5 bases, leaving 18 bases between the germline ends. The CDR3 loop reads CASTHDLHGDQPQHF. In nucleotides, the CDR3 is TGCGCCAGCACCCATGACCTCCACGGCGATCAGCCCCAGCATTTT.

This clonotype was detected only a few times. The CDR3 nucleotides read TGCAGTGCTAGAGCTGCCACCGGGACAGGAGTCTACGAGCAGTACTTC. It codes for CSARAATGTGVYEQYF. This sequence joins TRBV20-1 and TRBJ2-7, with TRBD1 matching 8 bases. The CDR3 runs to 16 residues. With V trimmed by 1 base and J by 3 bases, 11 bases remained unmatched. Germline CDR1 reads DFQATT; CDR2 reads SNEGSKA (reference sequence).

This clonotype was recorded at least ten times. The chain uses TRBV29-1 and TRBJ2-5; the match to TRBD1 covers 7 bases. This CDR3 has 12 residues. Trimming at V came to 5 bases and at J to 2 bases, leaving 2 bases not matched to a gene. CDR1 is SQVTM and CDR2 is ANQGSEA in the germline V gene. The CDR3 reads CSVNRGQETQYF. Written as DNA, the CDR3 is TGCAGCGTTAACAGGGGACAAGAGACCCAGTACTTC.

Concerning this clonotype: One end of the junction fails to match germline, which may point to a read error. The chain has TRBV4-2 and TRBJ2-1, with TRBD2 identical over 9 bases. The length of the CDR3 is 14 residues. CDR1 is LGHNA, CDR2 YNFKEQ, per germline. The CDR3 bases are TGTGCCAGCAGCTCAGCGGGGGGAAACAATGGGCAGTTCTTC. It translates to CASSSAGGNNGQFF.

This chain connects TRBV4-3 to TRBJ2-7; TRBD1 or TRBD2 may be the D gene (6 bases each). Germline values: CDR1 LGHNA, CDR2 YSLEER. The CDR3 extends over 12 amino acids. V lost 5 bases and J 6 bases, leaving 11 bases between the germline ends. For the CDR3, the DNA is TGCGCCAGCAGCAGAGGGGGAGGCGAGCAGTACTTC. Its translation: CASSRGGGEQYF.